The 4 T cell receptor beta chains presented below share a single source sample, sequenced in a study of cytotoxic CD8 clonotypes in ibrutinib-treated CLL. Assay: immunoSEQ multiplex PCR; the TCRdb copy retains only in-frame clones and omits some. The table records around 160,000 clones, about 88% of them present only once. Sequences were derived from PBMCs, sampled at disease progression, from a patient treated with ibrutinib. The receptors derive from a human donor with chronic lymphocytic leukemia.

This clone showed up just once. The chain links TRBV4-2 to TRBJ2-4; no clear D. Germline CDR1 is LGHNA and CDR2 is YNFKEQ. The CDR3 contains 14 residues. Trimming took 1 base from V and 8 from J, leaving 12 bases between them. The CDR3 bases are TGTGCCAGCAGCCAAGTGACGGCCTGGGACATTCAGTACTTC. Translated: CASSQVTAWDIQYF.

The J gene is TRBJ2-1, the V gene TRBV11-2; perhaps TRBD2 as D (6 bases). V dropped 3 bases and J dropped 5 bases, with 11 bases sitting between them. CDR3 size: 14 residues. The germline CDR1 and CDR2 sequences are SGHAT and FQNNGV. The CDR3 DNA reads TGTGCCAGCAGCTTTAGCGGAGTAAACAATGAGCAGTTCTTC. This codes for CASSFSGVNNEQFF.

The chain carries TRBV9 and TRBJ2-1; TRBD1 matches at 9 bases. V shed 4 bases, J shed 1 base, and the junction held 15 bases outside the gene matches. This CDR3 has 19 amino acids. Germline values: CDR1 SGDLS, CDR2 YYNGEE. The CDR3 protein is CASSIPRADRGESYNEQFF. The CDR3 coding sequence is TGTGCCAGCAGCATACCCAGGGCCGACAGGGGGGAATCCTACAATGAGCAGTTCTTC.

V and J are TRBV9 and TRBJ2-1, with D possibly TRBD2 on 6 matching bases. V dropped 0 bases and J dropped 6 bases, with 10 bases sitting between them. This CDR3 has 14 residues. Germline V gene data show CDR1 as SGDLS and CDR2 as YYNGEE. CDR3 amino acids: CASSVGGGANEQFF. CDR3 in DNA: TGTGCCAGCAGCGTAGGTGGAGGGGCCAATGAGCAGTTCTTC.